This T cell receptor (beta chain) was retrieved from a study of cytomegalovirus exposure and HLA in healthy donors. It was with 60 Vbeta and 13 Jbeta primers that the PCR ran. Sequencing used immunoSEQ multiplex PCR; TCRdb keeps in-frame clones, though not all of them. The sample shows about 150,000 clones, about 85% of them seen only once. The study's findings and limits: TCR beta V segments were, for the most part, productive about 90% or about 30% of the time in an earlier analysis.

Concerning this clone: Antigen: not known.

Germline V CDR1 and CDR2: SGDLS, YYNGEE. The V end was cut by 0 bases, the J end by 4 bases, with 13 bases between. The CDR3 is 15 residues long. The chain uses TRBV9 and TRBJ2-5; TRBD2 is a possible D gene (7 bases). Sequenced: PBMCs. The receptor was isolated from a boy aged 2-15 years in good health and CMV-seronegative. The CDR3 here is CASSVGGGGSETQYF. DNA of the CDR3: TGTGCCAGCAGCGTAGGTGGGGGGGGCTCAGAGACCCAGTACTTC. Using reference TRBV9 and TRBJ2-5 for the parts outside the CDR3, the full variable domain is DSGVTQTPKHLITATGQRVTLRCSPRSGDLSVYWYQQSLDQGLQFLIQYYNGEERAKGNILERFSAQQFPDLHSELNLSSLELGDSALYFCASSVGGGGSETQYFGPGTRLLVL.